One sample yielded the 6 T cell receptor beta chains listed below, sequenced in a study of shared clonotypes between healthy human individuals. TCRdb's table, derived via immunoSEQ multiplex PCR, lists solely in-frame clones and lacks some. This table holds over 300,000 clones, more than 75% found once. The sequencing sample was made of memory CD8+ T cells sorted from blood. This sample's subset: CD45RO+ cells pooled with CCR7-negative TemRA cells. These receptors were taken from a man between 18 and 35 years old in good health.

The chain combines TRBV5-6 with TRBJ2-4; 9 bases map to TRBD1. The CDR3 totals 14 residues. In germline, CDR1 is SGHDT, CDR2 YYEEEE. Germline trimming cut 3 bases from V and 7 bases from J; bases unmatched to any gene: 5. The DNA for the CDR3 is TGTGCCAGCAGCTCCGGGACAGGGCTGAACATTCAGTACTTC. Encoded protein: CASSSGTGLNIQYF.

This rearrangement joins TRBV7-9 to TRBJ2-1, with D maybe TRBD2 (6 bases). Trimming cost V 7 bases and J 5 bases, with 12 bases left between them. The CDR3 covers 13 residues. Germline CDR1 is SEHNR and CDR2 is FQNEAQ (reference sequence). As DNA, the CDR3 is TGTGCCAGCAAGGCTTGGGAGGACAATGAGCAGTTCTTC. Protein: CASKAWEDNEQFF. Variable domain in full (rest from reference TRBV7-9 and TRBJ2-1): DTGVSQNPRHKITKRGQNVTFRCDPISEHNRLYWYRQTLGQGPEFLTYFQNEAQLEKSRLLSDRFSAERPKGSFSTLEIQRTEQGDSAMYLCASKAWEDNEQFFGPGTRLTVL.

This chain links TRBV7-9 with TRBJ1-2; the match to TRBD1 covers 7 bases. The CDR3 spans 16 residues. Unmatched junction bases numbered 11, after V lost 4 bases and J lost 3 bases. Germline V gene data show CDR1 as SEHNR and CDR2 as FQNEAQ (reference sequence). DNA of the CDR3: TGTGCCAGCAGCTCCCAGGGGGGCTTTGAGGACTATGGCTACACCTTC. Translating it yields CASSSQGGFEDYGYTF.

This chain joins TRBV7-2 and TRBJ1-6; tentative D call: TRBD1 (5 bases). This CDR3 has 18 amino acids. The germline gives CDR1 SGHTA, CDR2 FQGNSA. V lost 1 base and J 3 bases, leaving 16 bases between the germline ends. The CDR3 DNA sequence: TGTGCCAGCAGCTTAGATGTTGTGGGACTGCGCTATAATTCACCCCTCCACTTT. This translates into CASSLDVVGLRYNSPLHF.

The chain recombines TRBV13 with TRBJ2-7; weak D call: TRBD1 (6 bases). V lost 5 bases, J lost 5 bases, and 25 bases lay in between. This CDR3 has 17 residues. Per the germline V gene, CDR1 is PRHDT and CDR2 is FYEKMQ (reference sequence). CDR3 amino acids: CASSPPLYKSQGNEQYF. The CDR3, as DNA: TGTGCCAGCAGCCCTCCGCTCTACAAGAGCCAGGGGAACGAGCAGTACTTC.

The CDR3 DNA follows: TGTGCCAGCAGCGACCCCCCGGAGAACGAGCAGTACTTC. Protein product: CASSDPPENEQYF. The genes are TRBV7-9 and TRBJ2-7; D is ambiguous. Germline lookup yields CDR1 SEHNR and CDR2 FQNEAQ (reference sequence). Trimming took 5 bases from V and 5 from J, leaving 13 bases between them. CDR3 length: 13 amino acids.